The rows below give T cell receptor beta chains drawn from one sample of a study of regulatory T cells in long-lasting Graves disease. MiXCR was run by TCRdb on the multiplex PCR reads, yielding one entry per CDR3 protein. The sample contains hundreds of thousands of distinct CDR3 sequences, roughly 16% of which appear only once. These data were also filed under a second study, of T cells in Graves' hyperthyroidism and ophthalmopathy.

Sequencing used peripheral blood mononuclear cells (PBMCs), obtained at new diagnosis, from a patient treated with antithyroid drugs. The receptors originated from a woman aged 25-40 years with Graves disease. The CDR3 runs from the conserved cysteine through the conserved F or W.

J gene: TRBJ2-5
V gene: TRBV9
CDR3 protein: CASSAGLAGVYQETQYF

J gene: TRBJ1-3
V gene: TRBV7-9
CDR3 protein: CASSRIGFSGNTIYF

J gene: TRBJ2-3
V gene: TRBV7-3
CDR3 protein: CASSPGTSGTTQYF

J gene: TRBJ1-6
V gene: TRBV6-5
CDR3 protein: CASSFRQNSPLHF

J gene: TRBJ1-1
V gene: TRBV7-9
CDR3 protein: CASSIQGAYTEAFF

J gene: TRBJ2-3
V gene: TRBV6-2/TRBV6-3
CDR3 protein: CASRVAGGPDTQYF

J gene: TRBJ1-2
V gene: TRBV5-1
CDR3 protein: CASSLVTGRSYYGYTF

J gene: TRBJ2-7
V gene: TRBV28
CDR3 protein: CASKTGQAYEQYF

J gene: TRBJ2-2
V gene: TRBV20-1
CDR3 protein: CSARDWDSGARGELFF

J gene: TRBJ1-1
V gene: TRBV15
CDR3 protein: CATSSDRGLNTEAFF

J gene: TRBJ1-2
V gene: TRBV19
CDR3 protein: CASSISGRLFAGYTF

J gene: TRBJ1-1
V gene: TRBV11-1
CDR3 protein: CASSLTQGSAEAFF

J gene: TRBJ2-5
V gene: TRBV12-3/TRBV12-4
CDR3 protein: CASSFGGLEETQYF

J gene: TRBJ2-2
V gene: TRBV12-3/TRBV12-4
CDR3 protein: CASSFLGLAGALGELFF

J gene: TRBJ2-7
V gene: TRBV6-1
CDR3 protein: CASSDPQGTSYEQYF

J gene: TRBJ2-7
V gene: TRBV7-9
CDR3 protein: CASSPNTGGSYEQYF

J gene: TRBJ2-7
V gene: TRBV6-5
CDR3 protein: CASSYSIGVTYEQYF

J gene: TRBJ1-5
V gene: TRBV6-1
CDR3 protein: CASSTGILTSNQPQHF

J gene: TRBJ2-2
V gene: TRBV3-1
CDR3 protein: CASSRGSRQGTGELFF

J gene: TRBJ2-2
V gene: TRBV2
CDR3 protein: CASSEASNSGELFF

J gene: TRBJ2-7
V gene: TRBV20-1
CDR3 protein: CSATRPHSGEQYF

J gene: TRBJ1-5
V gene: TRBV6-5
CDR3 protein: CASSYTGSRGGKNQPQHF

J gene: TRBJ2-7
V gene: TRBV7-2
CDR3 protein: CASSPSELAGNYEQYF

J gene: TRBJ1-4
V gene: TRBV29-1
CDR3 protein: CSVAPSGNNEKLFF

J gene: TRBJ1-2
V gene: TRBV6-1
CDR3 protein: CASRGFNYGYTF

J gene: TRBJ2-1
V gene: TRBV19
CDR3 protein: CASSPARGGIFNEQFF

J gene: TRBJ1-4
V gene: TRBV9
CDR3 protein: CASSVGRGNEKLFF

J gene: TRBJ1-2
V gene: TRBV12-3/TRBV12-4
CDR3 protein: CASSPTSGSYGYTF

J gene: TRBJ2-7
V gene: TRBV7-9
CDR3 protein: CASSYRDHEQYF

J gene: TRBJ2-4
V gene: TRBV24-1
CDR3 protein: CATSDSSGTGWDIQYF

J gene: TRBJ2-1
V gene: TRBV19
CDR3 protein: CAVLRPNNEQFF

J gene: TRBJ2-2
V gene: TRBV2
CDR3 protein: CASRQQGGDGELFF

J gene: TRBJ1-1
V gene: TRBV5-5
CDR3 protein: CASSSQGQGLMNTEAFF

J gene: TRBJ1-1
V gene: TRBV10-3
CDR3 protein: CAISESGGWTEAFF

J gene: TRBJ2-7
V gene: TRBV28
CDR3 protein: CASRGRRTGGYEQYF

J gene: TRBJ2-5
V gene: TRBV5-1
CDR3 protein: CASTGWRPEETQYF

J gene: TRBJ1-1
V gene: TRBV11-2
CDR3 protein: CASSLAHLNTEAFF

J gene: TRBJ2-7
V gene: TRBV3-1
CDR3 protein: CASSQRFREQYF

J gene: TRBJ2-1
V gene: TRBV12-3/TRBV12-4
CDR3 protein: CASGSKQFF

J gene: TRBJ2-1
V gene: TRBV3-1
CDR3 protein: CASSQAGLAGVNEQFF

J gene: TRBJ1-5
V gene: TRBV29-1
CDR3 protein: CSASDGSYEQYFGPGQPQHF

J gene: TRBJ2-3
V gene: TRBV7-2
CDR3 protein: CASSRPSGGTDTQYF

J gene: TRBJ2-7
V gene: TRBV20-1
CDR3 protein: CSASGSGRSWEQYF

J gene: TRBJ2-4
V gene: TRBV5-1
CDR3 protein: CASSPQTQNIQYF

J gene: TRBJ2-3
V gene: TRBV10-3
CDR3 protein: CAISGQGATDTQYF

J gene: TRBJ1-1
V gene: TRBV19
CDR3 protein: CASSHSGTGGSEAFF

J gene: TRBJ1-1
V gene: TRBV30
CDR3 protein: CAWSDEMNTEAFF

J gene: TRBJ2-7
V gene: TRBV18
CDR3 protein: CASSPRGAVYEQYF

J gene: TRBJ1-4
V gene: TRBV20-1
CDR3 protein: CSAQPGRLATNEKPFF

J gene: TRBJ1-4
V gene: TRBV30
CDR3 protein: CAWRRAAANEKLFF

J gene: TRBJ2-7
V gene: TRBV28
CDR3 protein: CASRTSSGPNSYEQYF

J gene: TRBJ2-1
V gene: TRBV7-2
CDR3 protein: CASRTGGTPRSYNEQFF

J gene: TRBJ2-1
V gene: TRBV20-1
CDR3 protein: CSASGPQRAPYNEQFF

J gene: TRBJ2-5
V gene: TRBV24-1
CDR3 protein: CATSAPRTSGLSSQETQYF